In this sample, the clone carrying this T cell receptor (beta chain) turned up once. The sample originates from a study of PD-L1 blockade in urothelial cancer. Study overall: Counts from blood samples showed a median of 141,255 T cells.

Germline values: CDR1 SNHLY, CDR2 FYNNEI. There are 15 residues in the CDR3. The V end was cut by 6 bases, the J end by 5 bases, with 16 bases between. Produced via immunoSEQ multiplex PCR; TCRdb's table is partial and in-frame only. Among about 42,000 clones listed, about four fifths were seen once. The TCR sequence derives from a man between 65 and 80 years old with urothelial cancer. Sequences were derived from PBMCs, sampled around atezolizumab (anti-PD-L1) treatment. The chain combines TRBV2 with TRBJ1-4; D is possibly TRBD1 (6 bases). CDR3 residues: CASRERRGRNEKLFF. CDR3 nucleotides: TGTGCCAGCAGGGAACGCAGGGGCCGAAATGAAAAACTGTTTTTT. Based on the CDR3 plus reference TRBV2 and TRBJ1-4, the full variable domain is EPEVTQTPSHQVTQMGQEVILRCVPISNHLYFYWYRQILGQKVEFLVSFYNNEISEKSEIFDDQFSVERPDGSNFTLKIRSTKLEDSAMYFCASRERRGRNEKLFFGSGTQLSVL.